This TCR beta chain was captured in a study of blood T cell repertoires in COVID-19. Background on the study: Some COVID-19 samples were acute and others convalescent; all came from the United States, Italy and Spain.

Trimming cost V 6 bases and J 8 bases, with 10 bases left between them. This CDR3 has 11 amino acids. In germline, CDR1 is MDHEN, CDR2 SYDVKM. In the original analysis: Scientists estimated how many nucleated cells there were by amplifying reference gene primers. Assay: immunoSEQ multiplex PCR; the TCRdb copy retains only in-frame clones and omits some. D and trimming were read from the DNA, whereas the V and J calls and clone size are those reported in that table. The sample yields some 60,000 clones, roughly 92% seen once. This clone was seen only once. This clonotype was sampled from a human donor in a cohort sampled during active COVID-19. The J gene is TRBJ1-1, the V gene TRBV28, with D possibly TRBD1 on 5 matching bases. Material for sequencing was peripheral blood. Here the CDR3 reads CASSGRVEAFF. CDR3 DNA sequence: TGTGCCAGCAGCGGCAGGGTAGAAGCTTTCTTT.